This TCR beta chain was profiled in a study of blood T cell repertoires in COVID-19. For the study at large: COVID-19 samples from acute and convalescent phases originated in the United States, Italy and Spain.

V was trimmed by 3 bases and J by 2 bases, leaving 6 bases between them. Germline V gives CDR1 LNHDA, CDR2 SQIVND (reference sequence). This CDR3 is built from 13 residues. Repertoires were generated with immunoSEQ multiplex PCR, while TCRdb's copy carries only in-frame clones and drops some. This table has approximately 180,000 clones, 88% appearing once. The sequence came from a man between 40 and 49 years old with active or convalescent COVID-19. Sequencing was done on a sample of peripheral blood. The chain recombines TRBV19 with TRBJ2-3, with D maybe TRBD1 (5 bases). Written as DNA, the CDR3 is TGTGCCAGTAGTATTGGGGCCACAGATACGCAGTATTTT. This encodes CASSIGATDTQYF.